This TCR beta chain was sequenced for a study of blood T cell repertoires in COVID-19 (dated by TCRdb to about 2020). For context, the study as a whole: The collaborator samples originated in the United States, Italy and Spain and spanned the acute and convalescent phases of COVID-19. The material from the prospective study consisted of cDNA or gDNA derived from T cells, B-cell-depleted T cells, or PBMCs. Deeply sampled blood TCRbeta repertoires from subjects exposed to, actively infected with, or recovered from COVID-19 were included in the dataset. A freely available public database, intended as a resource for researchers studying the immune response to SARS-CoV-2, is where the repertoires were released. Samples were obtained from the ongoing ImmuneRACE study (first 160 participants) and from 1,000 to 1,500 subjects provided by 6 global collaborators. A de-identified subject ID, COVID-19 status, age in years and sex were almost always included in the sample metadata. Where HLA class I and class II types were available, the types were taken from metadata supplied by the sample provider, not from assay-based typing.

The paper as a whole reports these results and caveats: Clinical and demographic metadata were provided uncurated, with the amount varying by source and participant.

In the case of this clone: What antigen it recognizes has not been identified. No clone much larger than this one lies a single base away; base qualities are absent.

One collaborating source in Seattle enrolled patients during active infection and followed them longitudinally through the course of disease. Each collaborating institution followed its own protocols to collect whole blood in K2EDTA tubes. For TCRbeta analysis, collaborator samples were shipped as frozen whole blood, as isolated PBMCs, or as DNA extracted from either sample type. TCRbeta CDR3 regions were amplified from genomic DNA using the immunoSEQ Assay, a bias-controlled multiplex PCR. Per the source publication's procedure: Nucleated cell counts per sample were estimated from amplification of reference gene primers within the assay. To quantify the absolute abundance of each unique TCRbeta CDR3 rearrangement, sequence reads were collapsed and filtered. For each sample, productive Simpson clonality was calculated as the square root of Simpson's diversity index over productive rearrangements. TCRdb mirrors the immuneACCESS table, restricted to in-frame sequences. Some clones are absent from its copies; in checked studies, under half trace to an unresolved V gene, and the reason for the others is unknown. The V and J calls and clone size were taken over from that table, and D and trimming were inferred from the DNA. In this sample the table shows some 200,000 clones, 75% to 85% of which occur a single time. The top ten clones comprise over 1% of the sample.

The CDR3 covers 15 residues, taking in both the cysteine and the phenylalanine. Only the CDR3 region is kept as DNA, spanning 45 bases read in frame from base 1. The germline V gene sets CDR1 to MNHEY and CDR2 to SVGEGT. V is cut back by 5 bases and J by 8 bases, with 13 bases in the junction unmatched. The sequencing sample was made of peripheral blood. The sequence came from a woman aged 25 to 39 with COVID-19, enrolled during active disease. The rearrangement combines TRBV6-2 or TRBV6-3 with TRBJ1-2; TRBD1 aligns with 8 central bases. The DNA sequence is given as TGTGCCAGCAGTCCCCTTGGGGCAGGGGGCGGCGGCTACACCTTC. Its translation reads: CASSPLGAGGGGYTF.